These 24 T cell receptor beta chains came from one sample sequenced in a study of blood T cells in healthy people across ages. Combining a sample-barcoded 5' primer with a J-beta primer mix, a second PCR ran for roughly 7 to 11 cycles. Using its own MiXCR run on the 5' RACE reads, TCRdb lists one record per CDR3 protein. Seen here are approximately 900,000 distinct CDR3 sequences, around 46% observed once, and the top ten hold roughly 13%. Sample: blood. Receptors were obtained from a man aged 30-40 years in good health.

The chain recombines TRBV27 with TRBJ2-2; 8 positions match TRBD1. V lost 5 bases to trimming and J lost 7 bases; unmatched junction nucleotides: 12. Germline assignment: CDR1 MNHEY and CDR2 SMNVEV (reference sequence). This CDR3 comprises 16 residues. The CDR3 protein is CASSEWTGLRIGELFF. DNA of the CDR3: TGTGCCAGCAGTGAGTGGACAGGGCTCCGCATCGGGGAGCTGTTTTTT.

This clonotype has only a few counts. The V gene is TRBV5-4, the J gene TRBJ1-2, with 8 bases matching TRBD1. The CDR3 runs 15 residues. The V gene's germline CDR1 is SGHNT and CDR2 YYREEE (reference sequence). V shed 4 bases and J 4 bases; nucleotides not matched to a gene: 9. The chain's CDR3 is CASSPEQGVSYGYTF. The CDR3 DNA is TGTGCCAGCAGCCCTGAACAGGGGGTATCCTATGGCTACACCTTC.

The CDR3 sequence: CSGSQIMNTEAFF. As DNA, the CDR3 is TGCAGCGGCAGCCAGATTATGAACACTGAAGCTTTCTTT. The chain carries TRBV29-1 and TRBJ1-1; D ambiguous. V was trimmed by 7 bases and J by 0 bases, leaving 12 bases between them. The germline V gene encodes CDR1 SQVTM and CDR2 ANQGSEA. The CDR3 sequence is 13 residues long.

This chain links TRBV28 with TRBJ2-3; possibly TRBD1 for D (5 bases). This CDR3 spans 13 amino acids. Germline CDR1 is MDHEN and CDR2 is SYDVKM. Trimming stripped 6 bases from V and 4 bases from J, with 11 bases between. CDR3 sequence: CASSWTLSDTQYF. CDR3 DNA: TGTGCCAGCAGCTGGACATTGTCAGATACGCAGTATTTT.

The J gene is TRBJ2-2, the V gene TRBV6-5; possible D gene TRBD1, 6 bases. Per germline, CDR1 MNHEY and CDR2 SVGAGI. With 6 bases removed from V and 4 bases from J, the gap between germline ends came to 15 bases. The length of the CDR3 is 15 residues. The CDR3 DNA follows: TGTGCCAGCAGCCTTACAGGGATGATCACCGGGGAGCTGTTTTTT. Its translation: CASSLTGMITGELFF.

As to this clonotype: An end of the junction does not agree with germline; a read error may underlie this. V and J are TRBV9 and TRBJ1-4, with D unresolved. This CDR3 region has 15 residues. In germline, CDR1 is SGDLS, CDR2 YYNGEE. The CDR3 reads CASSATGRANEKLFF. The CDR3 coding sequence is TGTGCCAGCAGCGCAACTGGTCGGGCTAATGAAAAGCTGTTTTTT.

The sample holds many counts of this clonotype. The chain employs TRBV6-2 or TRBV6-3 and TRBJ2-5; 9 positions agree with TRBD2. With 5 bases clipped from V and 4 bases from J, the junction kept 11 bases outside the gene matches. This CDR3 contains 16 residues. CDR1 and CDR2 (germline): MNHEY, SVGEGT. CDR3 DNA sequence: TGTGCCAGCAGTCATTCGGGACTAGCTGTTGGAGAGACCCAGTACTTC. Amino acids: CASSHSGLAVGETQYF.

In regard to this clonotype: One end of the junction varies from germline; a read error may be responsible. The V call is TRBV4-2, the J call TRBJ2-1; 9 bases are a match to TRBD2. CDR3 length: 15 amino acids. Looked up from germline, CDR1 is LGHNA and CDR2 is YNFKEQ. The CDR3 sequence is CAGSQAGGGGDEQLF. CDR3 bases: TGTGCCGGCAGCCAAGCGGGCGGGGGGGGCGATGAGCAGTTGTTC.

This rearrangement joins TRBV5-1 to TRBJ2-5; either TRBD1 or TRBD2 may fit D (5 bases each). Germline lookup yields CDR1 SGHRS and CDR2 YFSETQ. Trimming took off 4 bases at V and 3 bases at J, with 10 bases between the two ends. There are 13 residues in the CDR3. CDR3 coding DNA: TGCGCCAGCAGCGGGACGCCAGAAGAGACCCAGTACTTC. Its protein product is CASSGTPEETQYF.

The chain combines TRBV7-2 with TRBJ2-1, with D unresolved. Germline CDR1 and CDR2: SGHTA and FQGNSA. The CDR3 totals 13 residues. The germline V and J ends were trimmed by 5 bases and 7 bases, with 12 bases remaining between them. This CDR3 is CASSPFAVNEQFF. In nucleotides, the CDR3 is TGTGCCAGCAGCCCCTTCGCGGTAAATGAGCAGTTCTTC.

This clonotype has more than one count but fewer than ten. The CDR3 loop reads CASSPSVEYYGYTF. In nucleotides, the CDR3 is TGTGCCAGCAGCCCCTCGGTAGAATACTATGGCTACACCTTC. The chain uses TRBV7-8 and TRBJ1-2; no reliable D call. V lost 5 bases and J lost 3, with 13 bases in between. This CDR3 spans 14 amino acids. Germline V gives CDR1 SGHVS, CDR2 FQNEAQ.

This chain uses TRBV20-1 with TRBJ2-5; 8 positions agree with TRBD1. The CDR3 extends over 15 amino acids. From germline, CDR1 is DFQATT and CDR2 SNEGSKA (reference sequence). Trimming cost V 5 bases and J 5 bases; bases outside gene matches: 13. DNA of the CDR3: TGCAGTGCTGGACCTTTTACCAGGGGGCAGGAGACCCAGTACTTC. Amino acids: CSAGPFTRGQETQYF.

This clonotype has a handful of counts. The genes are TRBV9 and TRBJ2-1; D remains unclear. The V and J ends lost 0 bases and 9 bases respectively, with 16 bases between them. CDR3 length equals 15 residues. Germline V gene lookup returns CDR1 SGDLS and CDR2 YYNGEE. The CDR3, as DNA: TGTGCCAGCAGCGTAGCTGCAACAGACTTGGTTGAGCAGTTCTTC. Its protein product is CASSVAATDLVEQFF.

The DNA for the CDR3 is TGCGCCAGCACCCTCGGAACAGGGCGTCCAGATACGCAGTATTTT. Protein product: CASTLGTGRPDTQYF. The V and J genes are TRBV5-1 and TRBJ2-3, with D tentatively TRBD1 (6 bases). The germline gives CDR1 SGHRS, CDR2 YFSETQ. The CDR3 sequence is 15 residues long. Trimming removed 6 bases from V and 4 bases from J, with 18 bases in between.

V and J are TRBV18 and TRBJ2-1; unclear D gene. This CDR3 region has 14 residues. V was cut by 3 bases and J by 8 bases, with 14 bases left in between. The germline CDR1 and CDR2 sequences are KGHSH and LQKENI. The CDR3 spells CASSPLPGSHEQFF. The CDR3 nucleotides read TGTGCCAGCTCACCCCTTCCGGGCAGCCATGAGCAGTTCTTC.

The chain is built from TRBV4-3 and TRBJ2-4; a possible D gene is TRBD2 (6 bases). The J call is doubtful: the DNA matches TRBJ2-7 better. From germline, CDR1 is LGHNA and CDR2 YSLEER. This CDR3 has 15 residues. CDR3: CASSPQTSWIYEQYF. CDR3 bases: TGCGCCAGCAGCCCGCAGACTAGTTGGATCTACGAGCAGTACTTC.

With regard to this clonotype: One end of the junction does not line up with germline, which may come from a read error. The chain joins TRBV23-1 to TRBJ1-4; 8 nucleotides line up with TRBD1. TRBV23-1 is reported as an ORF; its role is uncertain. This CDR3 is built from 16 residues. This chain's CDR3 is CASSQSRTGRREKPFF. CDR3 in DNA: TGCGCCAGCAGTCAATCTCGGACAGGGAGAAGGGAAAAACCGTTTTTT.

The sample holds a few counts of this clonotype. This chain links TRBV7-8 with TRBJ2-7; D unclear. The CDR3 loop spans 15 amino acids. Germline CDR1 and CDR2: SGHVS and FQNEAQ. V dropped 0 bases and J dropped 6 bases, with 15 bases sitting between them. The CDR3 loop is CASSLALWTSTEQYF. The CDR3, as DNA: TGTGCCAGCAGCTTAGCTCTGTGGACCTCGACCGAGCAGTACTTC. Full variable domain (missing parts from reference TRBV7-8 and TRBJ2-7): GAGVSQSPRYKVAKRGQDVALRCDPISGHVSLFWYQQALGQGPEFLTYFQNEAQLDKSGLPSDRFFAERPEGSVSTLKIQRTQQEDSAVYLCASSLALWTSTEQYFGPGTRLTVT.

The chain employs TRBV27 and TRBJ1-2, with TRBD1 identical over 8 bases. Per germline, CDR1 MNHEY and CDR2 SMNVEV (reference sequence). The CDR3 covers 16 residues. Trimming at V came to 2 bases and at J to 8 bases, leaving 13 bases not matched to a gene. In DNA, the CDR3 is TGTGCCAGCAGTTTACAGGGCCAGGGGGCGAGTGGCGGCTACACCTTC. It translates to CASSLQGQGASGGYTF.

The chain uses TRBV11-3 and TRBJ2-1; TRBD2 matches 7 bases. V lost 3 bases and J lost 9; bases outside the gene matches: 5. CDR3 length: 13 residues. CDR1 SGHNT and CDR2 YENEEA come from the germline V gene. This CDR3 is CASSFRGGGEQFF. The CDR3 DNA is TGTGCCAGCAGCTTTCGCGGGGGAGGTGAGCAGTTCTTC.

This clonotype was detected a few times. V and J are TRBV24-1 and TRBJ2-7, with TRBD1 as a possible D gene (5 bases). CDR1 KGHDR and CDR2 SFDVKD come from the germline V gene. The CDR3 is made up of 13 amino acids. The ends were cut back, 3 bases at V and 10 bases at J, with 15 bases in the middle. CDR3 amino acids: CATSDPEFGAQYF. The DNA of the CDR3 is TGTGCCACCAGTGATCCCGAGTTTGGGGCCCAGTACTTC.

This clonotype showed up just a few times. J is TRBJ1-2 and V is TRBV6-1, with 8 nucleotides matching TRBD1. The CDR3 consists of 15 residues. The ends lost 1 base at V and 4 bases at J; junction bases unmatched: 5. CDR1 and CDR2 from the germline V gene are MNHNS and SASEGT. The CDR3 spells CASSEGWGTGYGYTF. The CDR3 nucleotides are TGTGCCAGCAGTGAAGGGTGGGGGACAGGCTATGGCTACACCTTC.

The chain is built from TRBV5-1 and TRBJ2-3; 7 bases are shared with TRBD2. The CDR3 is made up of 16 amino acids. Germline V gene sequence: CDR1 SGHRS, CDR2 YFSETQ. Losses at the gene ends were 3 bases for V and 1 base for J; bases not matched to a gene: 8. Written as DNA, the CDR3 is TGCGCCAGCAGCTGGACGCACAGCGGGGGCACAGATACGCAGTATTTT. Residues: CASSWTHSGGTDTQYF.

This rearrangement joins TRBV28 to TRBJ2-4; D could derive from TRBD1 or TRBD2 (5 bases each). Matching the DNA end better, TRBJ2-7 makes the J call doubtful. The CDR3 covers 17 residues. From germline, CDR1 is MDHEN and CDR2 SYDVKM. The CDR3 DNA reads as TGTGCCAGCAGACCAAGCTCCGGGGCAGGGTATGCCTACGAGCAGTACTTC. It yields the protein CASRPSSGAGYAYEQYF.